Sequencing of this TCR beta chain was carried out in a study of breast tumors, draining lymph nodes, adjacent tissues (dated by TCRdb to 2016 to 2018). As for the study more broadly: The study compared TCR beta repertoires across tumor, adjacent nontumor tissue and axillary lymph nodes from breast cancer patients. The study was designed to assess the relationships and possible T-cell exchange between tumor, surrounding tissue and draining lymph node repertoires in human breast cancer. Here is what the overall study found, with its caveats: Rather than being directly demonstrated, the conclusion that tumor T cells originate in lymph nodes was presented as consistent with a hypothesis. The similarity between tumor and nontumor tissue repertoires was significantly greater in luminal-like breast cancer than in basal-like breast cancer. The data were considered consistent with the idea that most tumor T cells come from the lymph node and then expand in tumor tissue. T-cell repertoire diversity in tumors was found to be lower than in lymph nodes but higher than in nontumor tissue, and preferential V and J gene usage was observed.

As for this clonotype: Which antigen it targets is not known. Base qualities are not provided; no much larger clone lies one nucleotide away.

CDR1 and CDR2, looked up from the germline V gene, are KGHDR and SFDVKD. The CDR3 numbers 17 residues from cysteine through phenylalanine. Only the CDR3 DNA is retained, 51 bases long and in frame from the first base. Trimming costs V 4 bases and J 5 bases, and their ends lie 20 bases apart. Lymph node samples came from the axillary draining lymph nodes of breast cancer patients. The sequencer was an Illumina HiSeq 2000. Multiplex PCR amplification was used to build the TCR beta chain libraries. High-throughput sequencing was used to analyze the amplified TCR beta chain products. TCRdb reprocessing: public reads trimmed at Q25 with fastp, clones called with MiXCR, in-frame beta chains kept. Entries are consolidated by CDR3 protein sequence, retaining the most common genes and DNA. For this sample there are 200,000 to 300,000 distinct CDR3 sequences; over 30% appear just once. The biggest ten clones account for about 1% of the sample.

The sequence was collected from a female donor with breast cancer. Some clones in this sample may be carry-over from other donors' samples. The chain employs TRBV24-1 and TRBJ1-5; the D gene identity is not certain. Sequenced material: axillary lymph node tissue. The nucleotide sequence reads as follows: TGTGCCACCAGTGACAGCGGACGCCTCGCTTCAGATCAGCCCCAGCATTTT. Its translation reads: CATSDSGRLASDQPQHF.